This T cell receptor (beta chain) was documented in a study of T cells after yellow fever vaccination. About the study: SMART-Seq v4 Ultra Low Input prepared libraries from low-cell fractions. Study conclusions and caveats: Compared with primary, the secondary response was weaker and peaked at day 5, not 15.

The sample holds many counts of this clonotype. Its antigen is not identified. Template switching by 5'RACE produced TCR cDNA, adding a universal primer site and UMIs. TCRdb used MiXCR to reprocess the 5' RACE reads, holding one entry per CDR3 protein. The table shows 300,000 to 400,000 distinct CDR3 sequences, with 6.2% occurring only once. Germline CDR1 is SEHNR and CDR2 is FQNEAQ (reference sequence). The CDR3 sequence is 14 residues long. Trimming pared 4 bases from V and 8 bases from J, leaving 17 bases between. The input for sequencing was PBMCs, taken 5 days after the yellow fever booster vaccination. The chain joins TRBV7-9 to TRBJ1-2, with D perhaps matching TRBD1 (6 bases). The sequence was collected from a young man who received the YFV17D yellow fever vaccine. For the CDR3, the DNA is TGTGCCAGCAGCTCAGACAGGACTCTTGGAGGCTACACCTTC. This sequence encodes CASSSDRTLGGYTF.